This is a list of T cell receptor beta chains from one sample in a study of T cell repertoires in cytomegalovirus infection. TCRdb reanalysed the reads using MiXCR and keeps one entry per CDR3 protein. The sample carries 340,000 or so distinct CDR3 sequences, more than 20% recorded once. Antigens for these TCRs are unknown. This material consisted of cultured PBMCs, taken from culture after CMV antigen stimulation. The receptors shown here come from a human donor in good health (CMV status not recorded). Some clones in this sample may be carry-over from other donors' samples. CDR3s include the opening cysteine and the closing phenylalanine or tryptophan. A D gene is named only where the DNA matches it firmly. Expanded clones are given a class, and other clones once, few, many or no size at all.

>TRBD1|TRBV12-3/TRBV12-4|TRBJ2-1|-
CASRRDRGSQFF
TGTGCCAGCAGGAGAGACAGGGGATCCCAGTTCTTC
>TRBD1|TRBV7-9|TRBJ2-7|-
CASSPSRDRGLLEQYF
TGTGCCAGCAGCCCTAGCCGGGACAGGGGGCTCCTCGAGCAGTACTTC
>TRBD1|TRBV2|TRBJ2-1|-
CASSEAGGRTYNEQFF
TGTGCCAGCAGTGAAGCAGGGGGCAGAACCTACAATGAGCAGTTCTTC
>TRBD1|TRBV7-8|TRBJ1-1|many
CASSPHGTGGNEAFF
TGTGCCAGCAGCCCCCATGGGACAGGGGGGAATGAAGCTTTCTTT
>TRBD1|TRBV20-1|TRBJ2-1|-
CSARDPAGTGFSEQFF
TGCAGTGCTAGAGACCCGGCAGGGACAGGGTTTAGTGAGCAGTTCTTC
>-|TRBV4-3|TRBJ2-1|-
CASSQYPETYNEQFF
TGCGCCAGCAGCCAGTATCCCGAGACATACAATGAGCAGTTCTTC
>TRBD1|TRBV18|TRBJ1-6|few
CASSPYFPGTGYSPLHF
TGTGCCAGCTCACCATATTTTCCTGGGACAGGGTATTCACCCCTCCACTTT
>TRBD2|TRBV20-1|TRBJ2-1|many
CSARALGLGLYGEQFF
TGCAGTGCTAGAGCTTTGGGACTAGGATTGTACGGCGAGCAGTTCTTC
>TRBD1|TRBV7-6|TRBJ1-5|few
CASSLGRAGTGDQPQHF
TGTGCCAGCAGCTTAGGTCGGGCGGGGACAGGGGATCAGCCCCAGCATTTT
>-|TRBV6-8|TRBJ2-5|-
CASTNGVGVSETQYF
TGTGCCAGCACCAACGGGGTAGGAGTATCTGAGACCCAGTACTTC
>-|TRBV24-1|TRBJ1-5|-
CATSERTAPYSNQPQHF
TGTGCCACCAGTGAGCGGACGGCACCTTATAGCAATCAGCCCCAGCATTTT
>-|TRBV6-5|TRBJ1-2|-
CASSYRNYGYTF
TGTGCCAGCAGTTATAGGAACTATGGCTACACCTTC
>-|TRBV6-5|TRBJ2-5|few
CASSYGVLGLQETQYF
TGTGCCAGCAGTTACGGGGTTCTGGGACTCCAAGAGACCCAGTACTTC
>TRBD1|TRBV10-3|TRBJ1-2|few
CAIKKDRESGGYTF
TGTGCCATCAAGAAGGACAGGGAGTCTGGTGGCTACACCTTC
>-|TRBV28|TRBJ1-6|once
CASKKGNNSPLHF
TGTGCCAGCAAAAAAGGAAATAATTCACCCCTCCACTTT
>-|TRBV6-1|TRBJ1-5|-
CASSVELEQPQHF
TGTGCCAGCAGTGTGGAGTTAGAACAGCCCCAGCATTTT
>TRBD1|TRBV12-3/TRBV12-4|TRBJ2-5|-
CASRRQGTVTQYF
TGTGCCAGCAGGCGACAGGGGACGGTGACCCAGTACTTC
>-|TRBV14|TRBJ2-3|few
CASSQGGSGPVMIRYF
TGTGCCAGCAGCCAGGGAGGCAGCGGGCCAGTAATGATACGGTATTTT
>TRBD2|TRBV7-6|TRBJ2-1|many
CASSSIAGSSYNEQFF
TGTGCCAGCAGCTCCATAGCGGGGAGCTCCTACAATGAGCAGTTCTTC
>-|TRBV5-1|TRBJ1-2|-
CASTTMQGPYGYTF
TGCGCCAGCACCACCATGCAGGGCCCCTATGGCTACACCTTC
>TRBD1|TRBV19|TRBJ1-2|-
CASTAQTGENYGYTF
TGTGCCAGCACAGCACAGACAGGGGAGAACTATGGCTACACCTTC
>-|TRBV7-2|TRBJ1-5|many
CASSLIGGVQPQHF
TGTGCCAGCAGCTTAATAGGGGGGGTTCAGCCCCAGCATTTT
>-|TRBV15|TRBJ1-1|few
CATSRDLDSNTEAFF
TGTGCCACCAGCAGAGACCTAGACAGCAACACTGAAGCTTTCTTT
>TRBD2|TRBV6-2/TRBV6-3|TRBJ2-3|-
CASSLSGTGTDTQYF
TGTGCCAGCAGTCTTAGCGGGACTGGGACAGATACGCAGTATTTT
>-|TRBV7-9|TRBJ2-3|-
CASSLVAPRRDTQYF
TGTGCCAGCAGCTTAGTGGCTCCCCGTAGGGATACGCAGTATTTT
>-|TRBV20-1|TRBJ1-2|-
CSARDGQRNYGYTF
TGCAGTGCTAGGGACGGACAGCGCAACTATGGCTACACCTTC
>-|TRBV7-2|TRBJ2-5|many
CASSFSSVETQYF
TGTGCCAGCAGCTTCAGTAGTGTAGAGACCCAGTACTTC
>-|TRBV5-1|TRBJ1-5|-
CASSLMPGQPQHF
TGCGCCAGCAGCTTGATGCCCGGACAGCCCCAGCATTTT
>TRBD1|TRBV23-1|TRBJ2-3|few
CASSQPWPPGGTDTQYF
TGCGCCAGCAGTCAACCGTGGCCCCCAGGGGGAACAGATACGCAGTATTTT